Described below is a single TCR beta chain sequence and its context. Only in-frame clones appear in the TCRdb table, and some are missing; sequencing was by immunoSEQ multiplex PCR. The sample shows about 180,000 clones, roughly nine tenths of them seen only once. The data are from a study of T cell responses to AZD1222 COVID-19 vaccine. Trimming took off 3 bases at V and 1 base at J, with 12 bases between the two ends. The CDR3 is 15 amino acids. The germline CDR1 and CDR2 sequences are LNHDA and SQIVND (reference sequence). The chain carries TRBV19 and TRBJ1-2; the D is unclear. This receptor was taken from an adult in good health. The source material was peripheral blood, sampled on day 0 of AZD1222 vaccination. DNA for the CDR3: TGTGCCAGTAGTATTTCCGGGCTTTTTAACTATGGCTACACCTTC. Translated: CASSISGLFNYGYTF.